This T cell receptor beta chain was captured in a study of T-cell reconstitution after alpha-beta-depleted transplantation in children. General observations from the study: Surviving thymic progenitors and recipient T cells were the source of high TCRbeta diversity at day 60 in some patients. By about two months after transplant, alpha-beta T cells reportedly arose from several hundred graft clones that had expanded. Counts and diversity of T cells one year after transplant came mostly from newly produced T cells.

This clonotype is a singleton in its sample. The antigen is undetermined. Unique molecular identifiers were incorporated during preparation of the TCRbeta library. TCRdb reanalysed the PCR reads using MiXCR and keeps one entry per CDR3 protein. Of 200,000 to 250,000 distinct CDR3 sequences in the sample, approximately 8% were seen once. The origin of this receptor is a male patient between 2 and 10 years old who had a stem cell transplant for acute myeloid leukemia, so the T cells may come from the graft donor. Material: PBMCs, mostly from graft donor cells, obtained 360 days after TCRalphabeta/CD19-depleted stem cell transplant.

As DNA, the CDR3 is TGTGCCAGCAGCTTAGGAGGGCAGGGTGCCTACGAGCAGTACTTC. Protein: CASSLGGQGAYEQYF. J is TRBJ2-7 and V is TRBV7-6; D may correspond to TRBD1 or TRBD2 (5 bases each). The CDR3 runs to 15 residues. Per germline, CDR1 SGHVS and CDR2 FNYEAQ. V was pared by 1 base and J by 2 bases, with 12 bases between.